Below, 3 T cell receptor beta chains from the same sample are listed, as sequenced in a study of T cells in Graves' hyperthyroidism and ophthalmopathy. RNA transcripts were the template for amplifying TCR beta CDR3 regions. TCR CDR3 underwent first-round RT-PCR with the HTBI primer set. TCRdb redid the calling of the multiplex PCR reads with MiXCR, one entry per CDR3 protein. The table includes fewer than 550,000 distinct CDR3 sequences, approximately 25% detected once. Input material: blood. These receptors all come from a woman aged 25 to 45 with Graves' ophthalmopathy.

The genes are TRBV6-1 and TRBJ1-2; 7 nucleotides line up with TRBD1. Germline V gene data show CDR1 as MNHNS and CDR2 as SASEGT. The V segment lost 8 bases and the J segment 5 bases; nucleotides outside the gene matches: 11. The CDR3 contains 14 residues. The CDR3 loop is CASHSPGQKYGYTF. The CDR3 bases are TGTGCCAGCCATTCGCCGGGACAGAAGTATGGCTACACCTTC.

The chain has TRBV5-6 and TRBJ1-6, with 8 nucleotides matching TRBD1. The CDR3 consists of 15 residues. The junction had 4 bases not matched to a gene; V was cut back by 4 bases and J by 4 bases. The germline gives CDR1 SGHDT, CDR2 YYEEEE. The CDR3 loop is CASSKTGVYNSPLHF. Written as DNA, the CDR3 is TGTGCCAGCAGCAAGACAGGGGTGTATAATTCACCCCTCCACTTT.

This sequence joins TRBV20-1 and TRBJ2-5; D not resolved. The V and J ends lost 5 bases and 0 bases respectively, with 13 bases between them. This CDR3 comprises 14 residues. CDR1 and CDR2 (germline): DFQATT, SNEGSKA (reference sequence). For the CDR3, the DNA is TGCAGTGCTTGGGGTTTTGGATACCAAGAGACCCAGTACTTC. Protein sequence: CSAWGFGYQETQYF.